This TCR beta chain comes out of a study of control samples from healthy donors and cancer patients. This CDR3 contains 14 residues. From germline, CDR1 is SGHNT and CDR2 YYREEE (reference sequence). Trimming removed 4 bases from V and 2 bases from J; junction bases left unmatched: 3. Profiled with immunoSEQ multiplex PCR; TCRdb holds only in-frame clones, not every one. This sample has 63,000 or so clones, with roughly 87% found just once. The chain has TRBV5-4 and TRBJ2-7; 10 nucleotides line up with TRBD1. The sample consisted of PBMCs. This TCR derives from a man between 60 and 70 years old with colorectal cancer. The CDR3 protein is CASSRGTGAYEQYF. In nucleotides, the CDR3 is TGTGCCAGCAGCCGGGGGACAGGGGCCTACGAGCAGTACTTC.